This passage covers 26 T cell receptor beta chains from one sample sequenced in a study of T-cell reconstitution after alpha-beta-depleted transplantation in children. The authors prepared the TCRbeta library with unique molecular identifiers. MiXCR, applied by TCRdb to the PCR reads, yields one record per CDR3 protein. The data show about 250,000 distinct CDR3 sequences, 24% seen once. The sample was PBMCs, mostly from graft donor cells, taken 360 days after TCRalphabeta/CD19-depleted stem cell transplant. These receptors were obtained from a female patient aged 2 to 10 who had a stem cell transplant for congenital amegakaryocytic thrombocytopenia, so the T cells may come from the graft donor.

This clonotype was seen more than once but under ten times. The chain recombines TRBV2 with TRBJ2-2, with a weak D call TRBD1 (6 bases). Looked up from germline, CDR1 is SNHLY and CDR2 is FYNNEI. The CDR3 totals 14 residues. Deletions cut 3 bases from V and 3 bases from J, with 8 bases between. As DNA, the CDR3 is TGTGCCAGCAGTGAGGGACATTACACCGGGGAGCTGTTTTTT. Its translation is CASSEGHYTGELFF.

Turning to this clonotype: A much larger clone differs by one base, so this may be a read error. The chain links TRBV29-1 to TRBJ2-1; D may be TRBD1 or TRBD2 (5 bases each). This CDR3 is 14 amino acids long. Per germline, CDR1 SQVTM and CDR2 ANQGSEA. V lost 7 bases to trimming and J lost 2 bases, with 15 bases between them. CDR3 region: CSGLDTEAYNEQFF. Here the CDR3 DNA reads TGCAGCGGACTGGACACGGAGGCCTACAATGAGCAGTTCTTC.

This clonotype was seen a few times. J is TRBJ2-2 and V is TRBV24-1, with D unresolved. CDR1 is KGHDR, CDR2 SFDVKD, per germline. The CDR3 loop spans 12 amino acids. With 4 bases removed from V and 7 bases from J, the gap between germline ends came to 6 bases. The CDR3 nucleotides are TGTGCCACCAGTGAGGAGAACGGGGAGCTGTTTTTT. Residues: CATSEENGELFF.

The table lists this clonotype with many counts. The chain is built from TRBV12-3 or TRBV12-4 and TRBJ1-3; D is ambiguous. This CDR3 has 13 residues. The V end lost 8 bases, the J end lost 2 bases, and 10 bases lay between the germline ends. The DNA for the CDR3 is TGTGCCAGCGGGGTTATTCCTGGAAACACCATATATTTT. Translating gives CASGVIPGNTIYF.

This clonotype was observed a single time. V and J are TRBV2 and TRBJ2-7; maybe TRBD2 (6 bases). This CDR3 contains 14 residues. Germline V gives CDR1 SNHLY, CDR2 FYNNEI. V lost 4 bases to trimming and J lost 4 bases, with 14 bases between them. DNA for the CDR3: TGTGCCAGCAGTGCCTTGCGGGGTGGGTACGAGCAGTACTTC. Amino acids: CASSALRGGYEQYF.

The gene calls are TRBV4-2 and TRBJ1-4; 8 bases match TRBD1. This CDR3 is 14 amino acids long. Trimming removed 4 bases from V and 10 bases from J; junction bases left unmatched: 8. Germline V CDR1 and CDR2: LGHNA, YNFKEQ. The CDR3 sequence is CASSPGTTGGKLFF. DNA for the CDR3: TGTGCCAGCAGCCCCGGGACAACAGGGGGAAAACTGTTTTTT.

CDR3 sequence (DNA): TGTGCCAGCCGGGGACAGAAAAATAGCAATCAGCCCCAGCATTTT. It specifies CASRGQKNSNQPQHF. The chain uses TRBV19 and TRBJ1-5; TRBD1 agrees at 7 bases. Germline V CDR1 and CDR2: LNHDA, SQIVND (reference sequence). J gave up 0 bases and V 9 bases, and 8 bases lay outside the gene matches. The length of the CDR3 is 15 residues. Variable domain in full (rest from reference TRBV19 and TRBJ1-5): DGGITQSPKYLFRKEGQNVTLSCEQNLNHDAMYWYRQDPGQGLRLIYYSQIVNDFQKGDIAEGYSVSREKKESFPLTVTSAQKNPTAFYLCASRGQKNSNQPQHFGDGTRLSIL.

The CDR3 sequence: CASSPRGRSDEQYF. CDR3 DNA sequence: TGTGCCAGCTCACCCCGGGGCAGGTCGGACGAGCAGTACTTC. The chain links TRBV18 to TRBJ2-7; D tentatively fits TRBD1 or TRBD2 (5 bases each). This CDR3 comprises 14 residues. V dropped 3 bases and J dropped 5 bases, with 14 bases sitting between them. Germline loops: CDR1 KGHSH, CDR2 LQKENI.

The sample holds a few counts of this clonotype. A single base separates this from a much larger clone, so it may be a read error. This chain links TRBV12-3 or TRBV12-4 with TRBJ1-1, with unresolved D. The V gene lost 1 base and the J gene lost 1 base, with 4 bases spanning the gap. The CDR3 contains 13 residues. The CDR3 loop reads CASSLGKNTEAFF. The CDR3 DNA reads TGTGCCAGCAGTTTAGGGAAGAACACTGAAGCTTTCTTT.

The CDR3: CASSRDSTYNEQFF. For the CDR3, the DNA is TGTGCCAGCAGCCGGGACAGCACCTACAATGAGCAGTTCTTC. The chain employs TRBV4-2 and TRBJ2-1, with 7 bases identical to TRBD1. Germline V CDR1 and CDR2: LGHNA, YNFKEQ. The ends lost 4 bases at V and 2 bases at J; junction bases unmatched: 2. CDR3 length: 14 residues.

The genes are TRBV11-2 and TRBJ1-1; D is ambiguous. CDR1 SGHAT and CDR2 FQNNGV come from the germline V gene. The CDR3 length is 13 residues. The V end lost 5 bases, the J end lost 0 bases, and 7 bases lay between the germline ends. CDR3 sequence (DNA): TGTGCCAGCAGCCTGTATTTGAACACTGAAGCTTTCTTT. This codes for CASSLYLNTEAFF.

This clonotype turned up a few times. The CDR3 nucleotides read TGCGCCAGCAGCCAAGTGACAGGGGGAAACTATGGCTACACCTTC. Translating it yields CASSQVTGGNYGYTF. The chain carries TRBV4-1 and TRBJ1-2; 9 bases agree with TRBD1. The CDR3 loop spans 15 amino acids. V trimming: 1 base; J trimming: 2 bases; junction bases outside the gene matches: 2. Per the germline V gene, CDR1 is MGHRA and CDR2 is YSYEKL.

The genes are TRBV3-1 and TRBJ1-4; D is undetermined. This CDR3 has 16 residues. Germline CDR1 is LGHDT and CDR2 is YNNKEL (reference sequence). Trimming left V 0 bases short and J 8 bases short, with 16 bases between. This CDR3 is CASSQERAAKREKLFF. The CDR3 nucleotides are TGTGCCAGCAGCCAAGAAAGGGCAGCCAAAAGGGAAAAACTGTTTTTT. Together with reference TRBV3-1 and TRBJ1-4, the CDR3 gives the full variable domain: DTAVSQTPKYLVTQMGNDKSIKCEQNLGHDTMYWYKQDSKKFLKIMFSYNNKELIINETVPNRFSPKSPDKAHLNLHINSLELGDSAVYFCASSQERAAKREKLFFGSGTQLSVL.

This clonotype was seen more than once but under ten times. The chain employs TRBV5-1 and TRBJ2-4; D perhaps matches TRBD1 (6 bases). This CDR3 is built from 13 residues. CDR1 and CDR2 from the germline V gene are SGHRS and YFSETQ. Deletions cut 4 bases from V and 6 bases from J, with 11 bases between. The chain's CDR3 is CASSLGTLNIQYF. CDR3 DNA sequence: TGCGCCAGCAGCCTAGGGACACTAAACATTCAGTACTTC.

The rearrangement links TRBV20-1 to TRBJ1-5, with a possible D match to TRBD1 (5 bases). The V and J ends lost 3 bases and 4 bases respectively, with 10 bases between them. CDR1 is DFQATT and CDR2 is SNEGSKA in the germline V gene (reference sequence). The CDR3 covers 13 residues. CDR3 residues: CSARGVINQPQHF. The CDR3 DNA sequence: TGCAGTGCTAGGGGGGTTATTAATCAGCCCCAGCATTTT.

V is TRBV16 and J is TRBJ1-5; a weak D match, TRBD1 (5 bases). CDR1 and CDR2 (germline): KGHSY, FQNENV. The CDR3 contains 14 residues. The V gene lost 11 bases and the J gene lost 6 bases, with 20 bases spanning the gap. The CDR3 protein is CAGRSGDPGQPQHF. As DNA, the CDR3 is TGTGCCGGCCGTTCGGGGGACCCAGGTCAGCCCCAGCATTTT.

The chain recombines TRBV6-5 with TRBJ2-7, with D hard to call. The CDR3 totals 12 residues. CDR1 is MNHEY and CDR2 is SVGAGI in the germline V gene. V lost 10 bases and J lost 5, with 15 bases in between. Here the CDR3 reads CAIAPILDEQYF. The CDR3 bases are TGTGCCATCGCACCGATCCTGGACGAGCAGTACTTC.

This clonotype was recorded at least ten times. V usage is TRBV25-1 and J usage is TRBJ2-3, with D uncertain. V was trimmed by 3 bases and J by 3 bases, leaving 7 bases between them. This CDR3 has 13 residues. The germline gives CDR1 MGHDK, CDR2 SYGVNS. The CDR3 sequence is CASSDSGTDTQYF. DNA for the CDR3: TGTGCCAGCAGTGATTCGGGTACAGATACGCAGTATTTT.

This clonotype has a count of ten or more. The chain uses TRBV11-2 and TRBJ2-1, with D uncertain. Germline assignment: CDR1 SGHAT and CDR2 FQNNGV. V dropped 2 bases and J dropped 5 bases, with 7 bases sitting between them. The length of the CDR3 is 13 residues. This CDR3 is CASSLNVDNEQFF. In nucleotides, the CDR3 is TGTGCCAGCAGCTTAAATGTTGACAATGAGCAGTTCTTC.

The DNA for the CDR3 is TGCAGTGCTAGAGCAGGGAAGGATTCACCCCTCCACTTT. Its protein product is CSARAGKDSPLHF. V is TRBV20-1 and J is TRBJ1-6; D is possibly TRBD1 (5 bases). Trimming left V 1 base short and J 8 bases short, with 9 bases between. The germline CDR1 and CDR2 sequences are DFQATT and SNEGSKA (reference sequence). CDR3 size: 13 residues.

This sequence joins TRBV5-1 and TRBJ1-2; D gene unclear. Germline CDR1 reads SGHRS; CDR2 reads YFSETQ. There are 15 residues in the CDR3. Trimming removed 0 bases at V and 8 bases at J, with 17 bases between. The CDR3 loop reads CASSLDLSRLEGYTF. CDR3 nucleotide sequence: TGCGCCAGCAGCTTGGACTTGTCAAGGCTAGAAGGCTACACCTTC.

This clonotype was seen many times. The chain is built from TRBV7-2 and TRBJ2-3, with D perhaps TRBD2 (6 bases). With 5 bases removed from V and 1 base from J, the gap between germline ends came to 19 bases. The germline V gene encodes CDR1 SGHTA and CDR2 FQGNSA. This CDR3 is built from 17 residues. CDR3 nucleotides: TGTGCCAGCAGCATTAGGGAGGTAGCGGTGGGCACAGATACGCAGTATTTT. This codes for CASSIREVAVGTDTQYF.

The V and J genes are TRBV3-1 and TRBJ2-6; 10 bases match TRBD1. Germline assignment: CDR1 LGHDT and CDR2 YNNKEL (reference sequence). The V and J ends lost 4 bases and 0 bases, in that order; junction bases with no gene match: 6. The CDR3 contains 18 residues. The CDR3, as DNA: TGTGCCAGCAGCCGGAGGACAGGGGGAATCTCTGGGGCCAACGTCCTGACTTTC. Amino acids: CASSRRTGGISGANVLTF.

A few counts support this clonotype. This sequence joins TRBV5-1 and TRBJ2-3; 12 nucleotides align to TRBD2. V lost 4 bases and J lost 5; bases outside the gene matches: 11. From germline, CDR1 is SGHRS and CDR2 YFSETQ. The length of the CDR3 is 17 residues. DNA for the CDR3: TGCGCCAGCAGCCTAGATTCTAGCGGGGGGGCCGGAGATACGCAGTATTTT. Its protein is CASSLDSSGGAGDTQYF.

This clonotype was recorded a few times. The V call is TRBV5-1, the J call TRBJ2-2, with D unresolved. V was trimmed by 4 bases and J by 2 bases, leaving 12 bases between them. The CDR3 covers 15 residues. From germline, CDR1 is SGHRS and CDR2 YFSETQ. The CDR3 nucleotides are TGCGCCAGCAGCGATTCTGGGCTTAACACCGGGGAGCTGTTTTTT. It translates to CASSDSGLNTGELFF.

This clonotype came up a few times. As DNA, the CDR3 is TGCAGTGCTATAGACCACCGAAACTATCAAAACATTCAGTACTTC. Translated, it gives CSAIDHRNYQNIQYF. The chain recombines TRBV20-1 with TRBJ2-4; D remains unclear. The CDR3 has 15 amino acids. Germline V gives CDR1 DFQATT, CDR2 SNEGSKA (reference sequence). Trimming stripped 4 bases from V and 5 bases from J, with 18 bases between.